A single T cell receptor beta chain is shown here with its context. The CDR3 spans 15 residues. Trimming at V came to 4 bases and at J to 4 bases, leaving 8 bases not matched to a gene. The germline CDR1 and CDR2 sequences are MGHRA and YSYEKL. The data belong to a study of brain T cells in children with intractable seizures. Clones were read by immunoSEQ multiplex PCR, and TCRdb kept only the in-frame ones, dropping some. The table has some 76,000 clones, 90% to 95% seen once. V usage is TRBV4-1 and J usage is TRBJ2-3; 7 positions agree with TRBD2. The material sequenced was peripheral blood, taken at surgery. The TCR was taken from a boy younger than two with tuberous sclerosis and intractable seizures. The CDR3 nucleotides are TGCGCCAGCAGCCGTATCGCGGGGGTGGCAGATACGCAGTATTTT. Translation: CASSRIAGVADTQYF.